These 12 T cell receptor beta chains came from one sample sequenced in a study of technical replicates of blood from a few donors (dated by TCRdb to between 2016 and 2019). The library relied on the immunoSEQ multiplex PCR assay. This is the immuneACCESS table as TCRdb keeps it, with only in-frame sequences that have V and J called. A part of the clones is gone; compared with another copy, unresolved V genes explain less than half, and the rest is unexplained. The sample table shows tens of thousands of clones, and approximately 94% are seen once. 0.39% of the sample lies in the top ten. Sample: T cells isolated from PBMCs. The receptors were sampled from a human donor in good health.

The V call is TRBV2, the J call TRBJ2-1; D is uncertain. The V gene lost 7 bases and the J gene lost 3 bases, with 7 bases spanning the gap. This CDR3 has 12 residues. Germline assignment: CDR1 SNHLY and CDR2 FYNNEI. The chain's CDR3 is CASTFHYNEQFF. The CDR3, as DNA: TGTGCCAGCACATTTCACTACAATGAGCAGTTCTTC.

The chain couples TRBV10-3 to TRBJ1-1, with 9 bases that match TRBD1. The CDR3 totals 13 residues. Looked up from germline, CDR1 is ENHRY and CDR2 is SYGVKD. The ends lost 10 bases at V and 2 bases at J; junction bases unmatched: 5. The CDR3 DNA follows: TGTGCCAGCGACAGGGGGGGAAACACTGAAGCTTTCTTT. Translation gives CASDRGGNTEAFF.

The V gene is TRBV6-1, the J gene TRBJ1-2, with D possibly TRBD1 on 5 matching bases. The CDR3 sequence is 15 residues long. Looked up from germline, CDR1 is MNHNS and CDR2 is SASEGT. V was trimmed by 2 bases and J by 5 bases, leaving 15 bases between them. CDR3 in DNA: TGTGCCAGCAGTGAATGGGTGGGGCCGACTTATGGCTACACCTTC. Its translation is CASSEWVGPTYGYTF.

This clone was found once. This chain joins TRBV4-3 and TRBJ1-1; no definite D call. CDR3 length: 16 residues. The V and J ends lost 0 bases and 4 bases respectively, with 15 bases between them. CDR1 is LGHNA and CDR2 is YSLEER in the germline V gene. The CDR3 DNA reads TGCGCCAGCAGCCAAGATCTGGGCGGGCGAGGCACTGAAGCTTTCTTT. It is translated as CASSQDLGGRGTEAFF.

The J gene is TRBJ1-1, the V gene TRBV5-6; a possible D gene is TRBD1 (6 bases). The CDR3 consists of 14 residues. V was pared by 2 bases and J by 5 bases, with 13 bases between. Germline CDR1 and CDR2: SGHDT and YYEEEE. The CDR3, as DNA: TGTGCCAGCAGCTTCAGGGGAGTTCGGACTGAAGCTTTCTTT. Residues: CASSFRGVRTEAFF.

As DNA, the CDR3 is TGTGCCAGCAGTCCCCCGGGACTAGCATCAAACGAGCAGTACTTC. It encodes CASSPPGLASNEQYF. The rearrangement uses TRBV28 and TRBJ2-7; 9 nucleotides agree with TRBD2. Germline V CDR1 and CDR2: MDHEN, SYDVKM. Trimming cost V 5 bases and J 5 bases; bases outside gene matches: 10. The CDR3 spans 15 residues.

The chain employs TRBV2 and TRBJ2-5; D remains unclear. Deletions cut 7 bases from V and 4 bases from J, with 7 bases between. CDR1 is SNHLY and CDR2 is FYNNEI in the germline V gene. The CDR3 is made up of 11 amino acids. CDR3 residues: CASKSGETQYF. The CDR3 DNA reads as TGTGCCAGCAAGTCGGGAGAGACCCAGTACTTC.

This clone was seen just once. The chain couples TRBV10-2 to TRBJ2-7; TRBD2 matches at 12 bases. CDR1 is WSHSY and CDR2 is SAAADI in the germline V gene. V was clipped by 8 bases and J by 0 bases; unmatched bases: 2. This CDR3 comprises 14 residues. In DNA form, the CDR3 reads TGCGCCAGCTGGACTAGCGGGATCTCCTACGAGCAGTACTTC. Protein: CASWTSGISYEQYF.

CDR3 region: CTSSRPFQGRYEQYF. CDR3 nucleotides: TGCACCAGCAGCCGCCCTTTCCAGGGCAGGTACGAGCAGTACTTC. V is TRBV1 and J is TRBJ2-7; the DNA was not compared with TRBD1, the D call given in the table. TRBV1 represents a pseudogene. The CDR3 runs to 15 residues.

The J gene is TRBJ1-5, the V gene TRBV18, with TRBD1 as a possible D gene (6 bases). Trimming removed 2 bases at V and 1 base at J, with 6 bases between. The length of the CDR3 is 14 residues. Germline V gene lookup returns CDR1 KGHSH and CDR2 LQKENI. CDR3 sequence reads: CASSPGTSNQPQHF. As DNA, the CDR3 is TGTGCCAGCTCACCAGGGACAAGCAATCAGCCCCAGCATTTT.

This clone was detected only a few times. This sequence joins TRBV6-1 and TRBJ2-7; 9 nucleotides match TRBD2. From germline, CDR1 is MNHNS and CDR2 SASEGT. The CDR3 extends over 15 amino acids. Trimming took 6 bases from V and 0 from J; bases not matched to a gene: 6. The chain's CDR3 is CASRTLAGDSYEQYF. CDR3 in DNA: TGTGCCAGCAGAACATTAGCGGGAGACTCCTACGAGCAGTACTTC.

The V gene is TRBV2, the J gene TRBJ1-6; D unresolved. Germline V gives CDR1 SNHLY, CDR2 FYNNEI. Trimming cost V 0 bases and J 5 bases, with 5 bases left between them. This CDR3 contains 14 residues. The CDR3, as DNA: TGTGCCAGCAGTGAAGCGGCCAATAATTCACCCCTCCACTTT. Translation gives CASSEAANNSPLHF. The full variable domain, its missing parts supplied by reference TRBV2 and TRBJ1-6, is EPEVTQTPSHQVTQMGQEVILRCVPISNHLYFYWYRQILGQKVEFLVSFYNNEISEKSEIFDDQFSVERPDGSNFTLKIRSTKLEDSAMYFCASSEAANNSPLHFGNGTRLTVT.